Listed here are 31 T cell receptor beta chains from one sample, sequenced in a study of cytomegalovirus exposure and HLA in healthy donors. Profiled with immunoSEQ multiplex PCR; TCRdb holds only in-frame clones, not every one. This table holds tens of thousands of clones, approximately 91% found once. The sample taken for sequencing was PBMCs. Receptor source: a young man in good health and CMV-seronegative.

V is TRBV7-3 and J is TRBJ2-1; TRBD2 matches 12 bases. Germline CDR1 is SGHTA and CDR2 is FQGTGA. The CDR3 is 16 amino acids. V trimming: 5 bases; J trimming: 5 bases; junction bases outside the gene matches: 7. The CDR3 DNA is TGTGCCAGCAGCACCCGGACTAGCGGGATGCACAATGAGCAGTTCTTC. Its translation is CASSTRTSGMHNEQFF.

This clone was seen a few times. This chain connects TRBV5-4 to TRBJ2-7, with 11 bases fitting TRBD2. Trimming cost V 0 bases and J 7 bases; bases outside gene matches: 9. The CDR3 extends over 16 amino acids. Germline lookup yields CDR1 SGHNT and CDR2 YYREEE (reference sequence). CDR3 sequence reads: CASSLVVAGGPREQYF. DNA of the CDR3: TGTGCCAGCAGCTTGGTAGTAGCGGGAGGGCCAAGGGAGCAGTACTTC.

The rearrangement uses TRBV6-5 and TRBJ2-7; D uncertain. Per germline, CDR1 MNHEY and CDR2 SVGAGI. This CDR3 has 16 amino acids. Trimming stripped 4 bases from V and 3 bases from J, with 19 bases between. The CDR3 loop is CASSSILAQIGYEQYF. CDR3 sequence (DNA): TGTGCCAGCAGTTCCATCCTCGCCCAAATCGGCTACGAGCAGTACTTC.

V is TRBV5-1 and J is TRBJ2-1, with D perhaps matching TRBD1 (5 bases). The germline V and J ends were trimmed by 4 bases and 6 bases, with 17 bases remaining between them. The CDR3 is 15 amino acids. Per the germline V gene, CDR1 is SGHRS and CDR2 is YFSETQ. The CDR3 here is CASSRWVEGVNEQFF. CDR3 DNA sequence: TGCGCCAGCAGCCGGTGGGTGGAAGGGGTCAATGAGCAGTTCTTC.

The rearrangement uses TRBV27 and TRBJ1-1; no clear D. CDR3 length equals 15 residues. Trimming took off 5 bases at V and 3 bases at J, with 16 bases between the two ends. Germline-derived CDR1 and CDR2 are MNHEY and SMNVEV (reference sequence). In nucleotides, the CDR3 is TGTGCCAGCAGTGGTGAGCGGAATGGGTACACTGAAGCTTTCTTT. Translating it yields CASSGERNGYTEAFF.

The CDR3 nucleotides read TGCGCCAGCAGCCAAGCTCGCGTTTTAGCCTACGAGCAGTACTTC. As protein: CASSQARVLAYEQYF. The chain joins TRBV4-3 to TRBJ2-7; D is unclear. The CDR3 extends over 15 amino acids. Trimming stripped 1 base from V and 2 bases from J, with 12 bases between. CDR1 is LGHNA and CDR2 is YSLEER in the germline V gene.

V gene TRBV9 combines with J gene TRBJ1-1; no firm D call. The ends were cut back, 1 base at V and 2 bases at J, with 12 bases in the middle. The CDR3 loop spans 15 amino acids. Germline loops: CDR1 SGDLS, CDR2 YYNGEE. This CDR3 reads CASSVSPGLNTEAFF. The DNA for the CDR3 is TGTGCCAGCAGCGTATCCCCAGGATTAAACACTGAAGCTTTCTTT.

The chain combines TRBV4-3 with TRBJ2-1, with TRBD2 matching over 10 bases. Germline CDR1 LGHNA, CDR2 YSLEER. This CDR3 is 16 amino acids long. The J segment lost 8 bases and the V segment lost 0 bases, leaving 7 bases of the junction unmatched. Here the CDR3 reads CASSQEASGSWDEQFF. The CDR3 bases are TGCGCCAGCAGCCAAGAGGCTAGCGGGAGTTGGGATGAGCAGTTCTTC.

The chain is built from TRBV30 and TRBJ2-7; the match to TRBD2 covers 8 bases. From germline, CDR1 is GTSNPN and CDR2 SVGIG (reference sequence). V lost 4 bases and J lost 3; bases outside the gene matches: 17. The CDR3 runs 17 residues. CDR3 residues: CAWNTRTSLGEGYEQYF. CDR3 in DNA: TGTGCCTGGAATACAAGGACTAGCTTGGGGGAGGGCTACGAGCAGTACTTC.

The J gene is TRBJ2-7, the V gene TRBV6-5; 8 bases align to TRBD1. The CDR3 spans 12 residues. Germline-derived CDR1 and CDR2 are MNHEY and SVGAGI. Trimming at V came to 10 bases and at J to 5 bases, leaving 7 bases not matched to a gene. The CDR3 nucleotides read TGTGCCACCAAGGACAGGGACCACGAGCAGTACTTC. Translation: CATKDRDHEQYF.

The chain uses TRBV5-4 and TRBJ1-1; D perhaps matches TRBD1 (6 bases). This CDR3 comprises 14 residues. Germline V lookup: CDR1 SGHNT, CDR2 YYREEE (reference sequence). The V gene lost 2 bases and the J gene lost 6 bases, with 14 bases spanning the gap. CDR3 region: CASSFLVRGSEAFF. The CDR3 DNA sequence: TGTGCCAGCAGCTTTTTAGTCAGGGGATCTGAAGCTTTCTTT.

The J gene is TRBJ1-5, the V gene TRBV7-8; tentative D call: TRBD1 (5 bases). Germline CDR1 and CDR2: SGHVS and FQNEAQ. Trimming took off 1 base at V and 7 bases at J, with 11 bases between the two ends. The CDR3 length is 14 residues. The CDR3 sequence is CASSLVGGRQPQHF. As DNA, the CDR3 is TGTGCCAGCAGCTTAGTGGGGGGAAGGCAGCCCCAGCATTTT.

This sequence joins TRBV5-1 and TRBJ1-4, with 8 bases that match TRBD1. The CDR3 spans 16 residues. Germline CDR1 SGHRS, CDR2 YFSETQ. Unmatched junction bases numbered 6, after V lost 0 bases and J lost 5 bases. In nucleotides, the CDR3 is TGCGCCAGCAGCTTGGGAGAGAGGGACAGGAATGAAAAACTGTTTTTT. It codes for CASSLGERDRNEKLFF.

The rearrangement joins TRBV2 to TRBJ2-2, with TRBD2 matching 8 bases. This CDR3 is 15 amino acids long. Trimming cost V 1 base and J 7 bases; bases outside gene matches: 5. Germline loops: CDR1 SNHLY, CDR2 FYNNEI. As DNA, the CDR3 is TGTGCCAGCAGTGAAGAGGCAGCGGGAGTCGGGGAGCTGTTTTTT. The encoded protein is CASSEEAAGVGELFF.

The chain has TRBV6-4 and TRBJ2-3, with D possibly matching TRBD2 (5 bases). This CDR3 has 13 residues. The germline V gene encodes CDR1 MRHNA and CDR2 SNTAGT. V was trimmed by 6 bases and J by 2 bases, leaving 9 bases between them. The CDR3 loop is CASSGEVTDTQYF. The DNA for the CDR3 is TGTGCCAGCAGCGGGGAAGTCACAGATACGCAGTATTTT.

This clone was picked up many times. The chain carries TRBV19 and TRBJ1-4, with D possibly matching TRBD1 (5 bases). In germline, CDR1 is LNHDA, CDR2 SQIVND (reference sequence). The CDR3 runs to 18 residues. Trimming left V 3 bases short and J 7 bases short, with 24 bases between. Here the CDR3 DNA reads TGTGCCAGTAGTATCGCGGGGCCGCTAACGATCAGTGGTGAAAAACTGTTTTTT. Protein product: CASSIAGPLTISGEKLFF.

The CDR3 protein is CASSWTSGSSRETQYF. The CDR3 DNA reads as TGTGCCAGCTCATGGACTAGCGGGAGTTCCAGGGAGACCCAGTACTTC. The V gene is TRBV18, the J gene TRBJ2-5; TRBD2 aligns across 13 bases. Germline loops: CDR1 KGHSH, CDR2 LQKENI. The CDR3 consists of 16 residues. The ends lost 5 bases at V and 5 bases at J; junction bases unmatched: 8.

This clone was observed a handful of times. The chain combines TRBV30 with TRBJ1-5, with D hard to call. The germline V and J ends were trimmed by 0 bases and 4 bases, with 10 bases remaining between them. This CDR3 has 14 residues. Germline CDR1 reads GTSNPN; CDR2 reads SVGIG (reference sequence). As DNA, the CDR3 is TGTGCCTGGAGTGTAACCCGGGTGAATCAGCCCCAGCATTTT. It specifies CAWSVTRVNQPQHF.

The chain combines TRBV2 with TRBJ2-4; 8 bases fit TRBD2. The CDR3 loop spans 15 amino acids. Germline values: CDR1 SNHLY, CDR2 FYNNEI. The V and J ends lost 8 bases and 0 bases, in that order; junction bases with no gene match: 6. The CDR3: CASFKLAEAKNIQYF. The CDR3 region has the DNA TGTGCCAGCTTTAAACTAGCGGAAGCCAAAAACATTCAGTACTTC.

J is TRBJ2-3 and V is TRBV7-2, with D perhaps TRBD2 (6 bases). The germline V and J ends were trimmed by 5 bases and 5 bases, with 11 bases remaining between them. Per the germline V gene, CDR1 is SGHTA and CDR2 is FQGNSA. The CDR3 spans 13 residues. CDR3 sequence: CASSGRLVDTQYF. The DNA for the CDR3 is TGTGCCAGCAGCGGCAGACTAGTAGATACGCAGTATTTT.

The V call is TRBV11-2, the J call TRBJ2-7, with D tentatively TRBD2 (7 bases). The CDR3 is made up of 15 amino acids. V was clipped by 5 bases and J by 6 bases, with 20 bases between them. Germline CDR1 SGHAT, CDR2 FQNNGV. In DNA, the CDR3 is TGTGCCAGCAGCAAAGGAGGGAGGGGGGGCGCCGAGCAGTACTTC. Translating gives CASSKGGRGGAEQYF. The entire variable domain, with the rest obtained from reference TRBV11-2 and TRBJ2-7, is as follows: EAGVAQSPRYKIIEKRQSVAFWCNPISGHATLYWYQQILGQGPKLLIQFQNNGVVDDSQLPKDRFSAERLKGVDSTLKIQPAKLEDSAVYLCASSKGGRGGAEQYFGPGTRLTVT.

The chain uses TRBV19 and TRBJ2-1; no definite D call. V was shortened by 1 base and J by 5 bases, with 6 bases between the two germline ends. The CDR3 runs 13 residues. Germline lookup yields CDR1 LNHDA and CDR2 SQIVND (reference sequence). Here the CDR3 DNA reads TGTGCCAGTAGTATAGGGCAGAACAATGAGCAGTTCTTC. Its protein product is CASSIGQNNEQFF. Drawing the rest from reference TRBV19 and TRBJ2-1, the complete variable domain is DGGITQSPKYLFRKEGQNVTLSCEQNLNHDAMYWYRQDPGQGLRLIYYSQIVNDFQKGDIAEGYSVSREKKESFPLTVTSAQKNPTAFYLCASSIGQNNEQFFGPGTRLTVL.

V and J are TRBV7-3 and TRBJ1-3; D gene unclear. CDR3 length: 12 residues. CDR1 and CDR2 from the germline V gene are SGHTA and FQGTGA. Trimming stripped 5 bases from V and 4 bases from J, with 6 bases between. CDR3 sequence reads: CASSQKGNTIYF. Written as DNA, the CDR3 is TGTGCCAGCAGCCAAAAAGGAAACACCATATATTTT.

V gene TRBV10-3 combines with J gene TRBJ2-7; D gene uncertain. In germline, CDR1 is ENHRY, CDR2 SYGVKD. This CDR3 is built from 11 residues. V was pared by 6 bases and J by 7 bases, with 10 bases between. CDR3 DNA: TGTGCCATCAGGACTGGTCTTGAGCAGTACTTC. Translating gives CAIRTGLEQYF.

The rearrangement uses TRBV6-4 and TRBJ2-1; the D is unclear. V dropped 2 bases and J dropped 4 bases, with 12 bases sitting between them. This CDR3 contains 15 residues. Looked up from germline, CDR1 is MRHNA and CDR2 is SNTAGT. CDR3 sequence (DNA): TGTGCCAGCAGTGACGCGGTTGCCGATTACAATGAGCAGTTCTTC. Protein sequence: CASSDAVADYNEQFF.

The chain combines TRBV28 with TRBJ1-2; 9 positions match TRBD1. There are 15 residues in the CDR3. J was trimmed by 5 bases and V by 7 bases; bases with no gene match: 11. Germline CDR1 is MDHEN and CDR2 is SYDVKM. In DNA, the CDR3 is TGTGCCAGCAACCCTATCCACAGGGGGCGATATGGCTACACCTTC. Amino acid sequence: CASNPIHRGRYGYTF.

This chain connects TRBV30 to TRBJ1-1; 8 positions match TRBD1. The germline gives CDR1 GTSNPN, CDR2 SVGIG (reference sequence). Germline trimming cut 2 bases from V and 1 base from J; bases unmatched to any gene: 3. There are 14 residues in the CDR3. CDR3 protein: CAWSSGTGNTEAFF. In DNA, the CDR3 is TGTGCCTGGAGTTCCGGGACAGGGAACACTGAAGCTTTCTTT. The full variable domain, its missing parts supplied by reference TRBV30 and TRBJ1-1, is SQTIHQWPATLVQPVGSPLSLECTVEGTSNPNLYWYRQAAGRGLQLLFYSVGIGQISSEVPQNLSASRPQDRQFILSSKKLLLSDSGFYLCAWSSGTGNTEAFFGQGTRLTVV.

The chain joins TRBV4-1 to TRBJ2-1; 8 positions match TRBD2. The V and J ends lost 7 bases and 7 bases, in that order; junction bases with no gene match: 15. The CDR3 spans 16 residues. Per the germline V gene, CDR1 is MGHRA and CDR2 is YSYEKL. The CDR3, as DNA: TGCGCCAGCACCACAATAGCGGGAACTCTCGAGAATGAGCAGTTCTTC. It is translated as CASTTIAGTLENEQFF.

The chain carries TRBV11-2 and TRBJ2-3, with D possibly TRBD2 on 6 matching bases. Germline values: CDR1 SGHAT, CDR2 FQNNGV. Trimming took 5 bases from V and 2 from J, leaving 11 bases between them. This CDR3 is 14 amino acids long. CDR3 nucleotides: TGTGCCAGCAGCCATAGCGGATCCACAGATACGCAGTATTTT. Its protein product is CASSHSGSTDTQYF.

This sequence joins TRBV28 and TRBJ2-7; 8 positions match TRBD1. CDR1 MDHEN and CDR2 SYDVKM come from the germline V gene. The CDR3 consists of 12 residues. Trimming at V came to 5 bases and at J to 11 bases, leaving 8 bases not matched to a gene. The CDR3 region is CASSRPGQGKYF. CDR3 bases: TGTGCCAGCAGTCGTCCCGGACAGGGCAAGTACTTC. The full variable domain, with the rest looked up from reference TRBV28 and TRBJ2-7, is DVKVTQSSRYLVKRTGEKVFLECVQDMDHENMFWYRQDPGLGLRLIYFSYDVKMKEKGDIPEGYSVSREKKERFSLILESASTNQTSMYLCASSRPGQGKYFGPGTRLTVT.

This chain links TRBV30 with TRBJ2-1; D is perhaps TRBD2 (6 bases). Germline V gives CDR1 GTSNPN, CDR2 SVGIG (reference sequence). Trimming took 0 bases from V and 0 from J, leaving 9 bases between them. The CDR3 contains 15 residues. The CDR3 nucleotides read TGTGCCTGGAGTGTACTCGGGAGCTCCTACAATGAGCAGTTCTTC. Encoded protein: CAWSVLGSSYNEQFF.